This T cell receptor (beta chain) appears in the sequencing data of a study of post-analysis software for immune sequencing data. General study results and limits: Under F measure analysis, samples from one preparation batch co-clustered strongly. Comparison of patients with controls showed about 5 TRBV segments more frequent in patients, TRBV5-6, TRBV5-1 and TRBV20-1 among them. The study found significantly lower normalized Chao1 diversity in multiple sclerosis patients than in controls.

The germline CDR1 and CDR2 sequences are SGHTA and FQGNSA. The CDR3 covers 17 residues. About this clonotype: The antigen is unknown.

Tagging with unique molecular identifiers was a feature of the TCR beta cDNA libraries. TCRdb called the PCR reads again in MiXCR, with one record for every CDR3 protein. This table holds roughly 670,000 distinct CDR3 sequences, approximately 59% found once. The TCR sequence derives from a girl aged 2 to 9 with multiple sclerosis. The chain is built from TRBV7-2 and TRBJ2-7; 10 bases are a match to TRBD2. The J call may be in error: the DNA end matches TRBJ2-5 better. Source material: blood. The CDR3 bases are TGTGCCAGCAGCTTAGTCCCAGCGGGAGGGCGACGGGAGACCCAGTACTTC. Translated, it gives CASSLVPAGGRRETQYF.